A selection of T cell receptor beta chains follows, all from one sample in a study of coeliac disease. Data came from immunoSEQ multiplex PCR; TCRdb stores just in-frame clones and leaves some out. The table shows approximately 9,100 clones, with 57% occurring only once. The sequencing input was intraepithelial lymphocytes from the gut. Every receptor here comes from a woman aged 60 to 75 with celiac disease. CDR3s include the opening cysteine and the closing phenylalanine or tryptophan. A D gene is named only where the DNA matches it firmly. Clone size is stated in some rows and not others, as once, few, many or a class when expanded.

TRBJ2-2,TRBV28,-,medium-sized,TGTGCCAGCAGTTTACGGCCGGGACACCTAAACACCGGGGAGCTGTTTTTT,CASSLRPGHLNTGELFF
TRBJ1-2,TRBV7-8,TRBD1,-,TGTGCCAGCAGCTTAATAACGGGACAGGGCGTTTATGGCTACACCTTC,CASSLITGQGVYGYTF
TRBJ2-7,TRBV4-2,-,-,TGTGCCAGCAGCCAGACTTCAGGGGCCTACGAGCAGTACTTC,CASSQTSGAYEQYF
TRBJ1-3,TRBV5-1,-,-,TGCGCCAGTAAACGCGAGCAGGGGCCCTCTGGAAACACCATATATTTT,CASKREQGPSGNTIYF
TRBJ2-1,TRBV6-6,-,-,TGTGCCAGCGGCCCTAATGAGCAGTTCTTC,CASGPNEQFF
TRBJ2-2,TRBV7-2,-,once,TGTGCCAGCAGCCAATTAATGAGCGCCGGGGAGCTGTTTTTT,CASSQLMSAGELFF
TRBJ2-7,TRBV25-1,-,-,TGTGCCAGCAGCCCATCAGCGGCCTCCTACGAGCAGTACTTC,CASSPSAASYEQYF
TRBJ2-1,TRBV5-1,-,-,TGCGCCAGCAGCTTGGCGTCAGGATGGGCCAATGAGCAGTTCTTC,CASSLASGWANEQFF
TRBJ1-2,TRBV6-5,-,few,TGTGCCAGCAGTCCAATTTCCGGGACATCGGATGGCTACACCTTC,CASSPISGTSDGYTF
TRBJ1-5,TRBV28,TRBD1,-,TGTGCCAGCAGTTTTGGGACAGGGAATCAGCCCCAGCATTTT,CASSFGTGNQPQHF
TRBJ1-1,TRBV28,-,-,TGTGCCAGCAGCCTTCTGACAGGGAACACTGAAGCTTTCTTT,CASSLLTGNTEAFF
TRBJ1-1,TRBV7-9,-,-,TGTGCCAGCAGTTCCCACTCCCCGGGACATGAAGCTTTCTTT,CASSSHSPGHEAFF
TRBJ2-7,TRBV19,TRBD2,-,TGTGCCAGTAGCCCCCTGCTAGCGGGAGGCGAGCAGTACTTC,CASSPLLAGGEQYF
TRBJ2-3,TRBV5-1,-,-,TGCGCCAGCAGCTTGGGACAGCCCACAGATACGCAGTATTTT,CASSLGQPTDTQYF
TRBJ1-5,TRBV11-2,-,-,TGTGCCAGCAGCTTTGGAGGGAATCAGCCCCAGCATTTT,CASSFGGNQPQHF
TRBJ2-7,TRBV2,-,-,TGTGCCAGCAGTGAGGACTATCCCCCCTACGAGCAGTACTTC,CASSEDYPPYEQYF
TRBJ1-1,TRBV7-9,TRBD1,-,TGTGCCAGCAGCCAGGGACAGGGGAGAGGGACTGAAGCTTTCTTT,CASSQGQGRGTEAFF
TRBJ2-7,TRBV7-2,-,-,TGTGCCAGCAGCTTACTTCTAGGGGGAATCGAGCAGTACTTC,CASSLLLGGIEQYF
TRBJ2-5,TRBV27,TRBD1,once,TGTGCCAGCAGTTTGAGGGGGCTCAGAGAGACCCAGTACTTC,CASSLRGLRETQYF
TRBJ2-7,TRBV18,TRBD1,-,TGTGCCAGCTCACCGGTAGCAGGGGGCGGATACGAGCAGTACTTC,CASSPVAGGGYEQYF
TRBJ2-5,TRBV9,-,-,TGTGCCAGCAGCGACCCACAGGCTAGGGCCCAGTACTTC,CASSDPQARAQYF
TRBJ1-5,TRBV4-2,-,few,TGTGCCAGCAGCCAAGATCCAGGGACACTCTATCAGCCCCAGCATTTT,CASSQDPGTLYQPQHF
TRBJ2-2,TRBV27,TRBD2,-,TGTGCCAGCAGGGAACTAGCGGGAGGAGCAACCACCGGGGAGCTGTTTTTT,CASRELAGGATTGELFF
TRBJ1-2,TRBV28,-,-,TGTGCCAGCAGAAACCTAGGTGGAGGGCGCTACACCTTC,CASRNLGGGRYTF
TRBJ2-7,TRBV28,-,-,TGTGCCAGCAGTTTCAGCGGGCAAGTCTACGAGCAGTACTTC,CASSFSGQVYEQYF
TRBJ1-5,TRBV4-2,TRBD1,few,TGTGCCAGCAGCCAAGATCTCGGGACAGGGGCCACTCAGCCCCAGCATTTT,CASSQDLGTGATQPQHF
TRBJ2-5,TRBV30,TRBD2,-,TGTGCCTGGGGCGGGGGGGAGACCCAGTACTTC,CAWGGGETQYF
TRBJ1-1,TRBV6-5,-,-,TGTGCCAGCAGTTTAACCCAGATTCTTATGAACACTGAAGCTTTCTTT,CASSLTQILMNTEAFF
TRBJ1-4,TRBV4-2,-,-,TGTGCCAGCAGTCCCGGGGGTGAAAAACTGTTTTTT,CASSPGGEKLFF
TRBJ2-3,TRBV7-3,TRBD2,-,TGTGCCAGCGGATGTCCGGAGCGGGGGACAAAATCTAGCACAGATACGCAGTATTTT,CASGCPERGTKSSTDTQYF
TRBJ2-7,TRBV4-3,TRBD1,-,TGCGCCAGCAGCCCTAAACTTCCGACAGGGAGTGCAGGCTACGAGCAGTACTTC,CASSPKLPTGSAGYEQYF
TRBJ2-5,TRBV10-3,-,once,TGTGCCATCAGGGTTCAGGGGCGGGAGACCCAGTACTTC,CAIRVQGRETQYF
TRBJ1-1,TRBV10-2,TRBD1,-,TGCGCCAGCCGACAGGGGGCCGTTGAAGCTTTCTTT,CASRQGAVEAFF
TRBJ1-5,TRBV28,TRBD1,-,TGTGCCAGCACACAAACCGAGCGGGTGTGGCCGAGCGGGACAGGTGAACTTCAGCCCCAGCATTTT,CASTQTERVWPSGTGELQPQHF
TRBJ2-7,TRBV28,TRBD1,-,TGTGCCAGCAGTCGGACAGGCATTGACGAGCAGTACTTC,CASSRTGIDEQYF
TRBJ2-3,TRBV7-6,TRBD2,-,TGTGCCAGCAGCTTGGGACTAGCGCCGACGGGAGATACGCAGTATTTT,CASSLGLAPTGDTQYF
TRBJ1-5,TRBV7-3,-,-,TGTGCCAGCAGCGAAGACGGGAATCAGCCCCAGCATTTT,CASSEDGNQPQHF
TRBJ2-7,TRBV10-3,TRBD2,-,TGTGCCATCAGTGAGTTCGGGGGGGCTCTCTCCTACGAGCAGTACTTC,CAISEFGGALSYEQYF